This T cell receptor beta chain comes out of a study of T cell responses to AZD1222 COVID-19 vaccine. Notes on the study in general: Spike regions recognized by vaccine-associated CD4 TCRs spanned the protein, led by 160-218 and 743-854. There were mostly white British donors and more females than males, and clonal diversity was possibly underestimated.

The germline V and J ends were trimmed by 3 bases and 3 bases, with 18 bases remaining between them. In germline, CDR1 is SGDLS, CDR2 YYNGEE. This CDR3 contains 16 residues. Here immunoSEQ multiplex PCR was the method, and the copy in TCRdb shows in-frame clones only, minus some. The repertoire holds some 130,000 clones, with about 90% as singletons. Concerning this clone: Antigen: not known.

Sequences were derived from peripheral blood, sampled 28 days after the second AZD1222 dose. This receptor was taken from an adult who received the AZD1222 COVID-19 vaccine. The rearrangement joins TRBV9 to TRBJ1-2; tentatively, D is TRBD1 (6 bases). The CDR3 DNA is TGTGCCAGCAGCGCGACTGGGAGGGGGGAGCACTATGGCTACACCTTC. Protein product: CASSATGRGEHYGYTF.